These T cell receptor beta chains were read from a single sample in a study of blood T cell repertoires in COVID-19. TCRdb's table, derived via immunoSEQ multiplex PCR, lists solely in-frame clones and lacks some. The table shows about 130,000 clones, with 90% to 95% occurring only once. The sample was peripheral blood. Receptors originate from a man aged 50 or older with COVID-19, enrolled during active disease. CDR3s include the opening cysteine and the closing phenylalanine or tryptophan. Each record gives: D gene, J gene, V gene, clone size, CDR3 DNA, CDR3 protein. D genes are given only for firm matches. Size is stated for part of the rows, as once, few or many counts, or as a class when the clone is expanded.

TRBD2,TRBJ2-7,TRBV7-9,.,TGTGCCAGCAGCTTAGCCAGCGGGATGACCTACGAGCAGTACTTC,CASSLASGMTYEQYF
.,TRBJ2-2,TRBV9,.,TGTGCCAGCAGCGTGTCCGGGACTCCGACCGGGGAGCTGTTTTTT,CASSVSGTPTGELFF
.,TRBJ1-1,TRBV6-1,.,TGTGCCAGCAGTGAAGAAGACAGGTCAGGGGCTGAAGCTTTCTTT,CASSEEDRSGAEAFF
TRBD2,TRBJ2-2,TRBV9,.,TGTGCCAGCAGCGTAGGGCTAGCGGGCTTCACCGGGGAGCTGTTTTTT,CASSVGLAGFTGELFF
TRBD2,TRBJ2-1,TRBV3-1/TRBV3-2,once,TGTGCCAGCAGCCAAGAAGGGACTAGCCTGGAGAATGAGCAGTTCTTC,CASSQEGTSLENEQFF
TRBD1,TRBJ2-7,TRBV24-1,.,TGTGCCACCAAGGTGAGTAGTTGGACAGGGATATACGAGCAGTACTTC,CATKVSSWTGIYEQYF
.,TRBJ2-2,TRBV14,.,TGTGCCAGCAGCCAAGTGGCGCGGGGCGGGGAGCTGTTTTTT,CASSQVARGGELFF
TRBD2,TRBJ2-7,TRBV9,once,TGTGCCAGCAGCCCCGGGCTAGCGGGATCCTACGAGCAGTACTTC,CASSPGLAGSYEQYF
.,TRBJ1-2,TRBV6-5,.,TGTGCCAGCAGTTCTTACGGTTCTAACTATGGCTACACCTTC,CASSSYGSNYGYTF
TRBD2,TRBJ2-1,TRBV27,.,TGTGCCAGCAGTTCTCCGGGACTAGCGGTTAGCGAGCAGTTCTTC,CASSSPGLAVSEQFF
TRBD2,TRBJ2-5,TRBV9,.,TGTGCCAGCAGCGTAGGGGTTGGTAGCGGGAGCGAGACCCAGTACTTC,CASSVGVGSGSETQYF
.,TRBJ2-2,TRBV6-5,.,TGTGCCAGCAGCCCGGGGAGGGAGCTGTTTTTT,CASSPGRELFF
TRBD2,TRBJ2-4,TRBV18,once,TGTGCCAGCTCACCACCCCAGCGGGGCCTAGCCAAAAACATTCAGTACTTC,CASSPPQRGLAKNIQYF
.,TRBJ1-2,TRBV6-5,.,TGTGCCAGCAGTTACGAGGGGACACTAACCTATGGCTACACCTTC,CASSYEGTLTYGYTF
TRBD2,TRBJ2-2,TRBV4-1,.,TGCGCCAGCAGCCAGGATAGCGGGAGAATCGGGGAGCTGTTTTTT,CASSQDSGRIGELFF
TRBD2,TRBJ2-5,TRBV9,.,TGTGCCAGCAGCGTAGCTGGTGGTAGCGGGAGAGAGACCCAGTACTTC,CASSVAGGSGRETQYF
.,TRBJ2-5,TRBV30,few,TGTGCCTGGAGTGTGCGCGGGACAGTATTTGGCGAGACCCAGTACTTC,CAWSVRGTVFGETQYF
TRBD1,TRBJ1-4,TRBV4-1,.,TGCGCCAGCAGCCTTGAGGTCACAGGGGCTGGTGAAAAACTGTTTTTT,CASSLEVTGAGEKLFF
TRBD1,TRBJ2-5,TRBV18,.,TGTGCCAGCTCACCGGGACAGCACCAAGAGACCCAGTACTTC,CASSPGQHQETQYF
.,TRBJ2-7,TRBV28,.,TGTGCCAGCAGTTCCCCGGGAGCCTACTACGAGCAGTACTTC,CASSSPGAYYEQYF
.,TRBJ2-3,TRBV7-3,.,TGTGCCAGCAGCCCACGGGCGGCTAGCGCCCGCACAGATACGCAGTATTTT,CASSPRAASARTDTQYF
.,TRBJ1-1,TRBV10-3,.,TGTGCCATCAGTGCACAGGTGAACACTGAAGCTTTCTTT,CAISAQVNTEAFF
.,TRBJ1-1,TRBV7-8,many,TGTGCCAGCAGTTTAGTTTCAGGGCGTAGTGAAGCTTTCTTT,CASSLVSGRSEAFF
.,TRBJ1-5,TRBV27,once,TGTGCCAGCAGTCCCTATATAGGGGGGGGAGTGCAGCCCCAGCATTTT,CASSPYIGGGVQPQHF
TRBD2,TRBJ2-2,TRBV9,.,TGTGCCAGCAGCGCTAGCGGGGCGAACACCGGGGAGCTGTTTTTT,CASSASGANTGELFF
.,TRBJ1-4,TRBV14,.,TGTGCCAGCAGCCAAGGGCAGACAACTAATGAAAAACTGTTTTTT,CASSQGQTTNEKLFF
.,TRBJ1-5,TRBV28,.,TGTGCCAGCAGTTTACCAGGAGGGAGCAATCAGCCCCAGCATTTT,CASSLPGGSNQPQHF
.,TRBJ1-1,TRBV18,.,TGTGCCAGCTCACCACTGCGGGGGGCAAAGAACACTGAAGCTTTCTTT,CASSPLRGAKNTEAFF